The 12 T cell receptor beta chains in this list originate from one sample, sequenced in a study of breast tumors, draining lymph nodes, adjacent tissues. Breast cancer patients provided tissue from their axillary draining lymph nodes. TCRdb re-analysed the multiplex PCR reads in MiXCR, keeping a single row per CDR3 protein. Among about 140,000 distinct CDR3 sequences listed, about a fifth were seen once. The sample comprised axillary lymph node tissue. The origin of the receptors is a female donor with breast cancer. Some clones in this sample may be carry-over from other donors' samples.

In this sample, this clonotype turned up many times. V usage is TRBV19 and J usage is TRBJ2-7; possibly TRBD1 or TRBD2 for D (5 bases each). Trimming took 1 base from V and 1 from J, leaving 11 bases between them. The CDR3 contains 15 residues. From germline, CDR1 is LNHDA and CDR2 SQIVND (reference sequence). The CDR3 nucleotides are TGTGCCAGTAGTATAGGAGGGACGGAGTCCTACGAGCAGTACTTC. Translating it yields CASSIGGTESYEQYF.

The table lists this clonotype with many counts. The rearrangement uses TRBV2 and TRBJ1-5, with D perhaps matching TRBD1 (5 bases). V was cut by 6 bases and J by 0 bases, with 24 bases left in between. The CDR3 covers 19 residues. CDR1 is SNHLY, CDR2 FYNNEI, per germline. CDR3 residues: CASSKGSRDRRYSNQPQHF. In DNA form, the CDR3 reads TGTGCCAGCAGCAAAGGGAGCCGGGACCGCCGATATAGCAATCAGCCCCAGCATTTT.

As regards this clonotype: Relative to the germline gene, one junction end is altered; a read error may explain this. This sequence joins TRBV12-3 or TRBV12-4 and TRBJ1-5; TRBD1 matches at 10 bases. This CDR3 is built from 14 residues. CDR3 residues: CASYGTGVNQPQHF. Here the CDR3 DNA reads TGCGCCAGCTACGGGACAGGGGTCAATCAGCCCCAGCATTTT.

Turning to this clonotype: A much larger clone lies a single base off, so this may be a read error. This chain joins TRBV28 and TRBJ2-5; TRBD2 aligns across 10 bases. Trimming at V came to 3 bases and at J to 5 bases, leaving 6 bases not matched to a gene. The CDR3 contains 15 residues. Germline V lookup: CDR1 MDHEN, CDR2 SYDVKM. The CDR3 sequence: CASSLASGGLETQYF. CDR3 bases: TGTGCCAGCAGTTTGGCTAGCGGGGGTTTGGAGACCCAGTACTTC.

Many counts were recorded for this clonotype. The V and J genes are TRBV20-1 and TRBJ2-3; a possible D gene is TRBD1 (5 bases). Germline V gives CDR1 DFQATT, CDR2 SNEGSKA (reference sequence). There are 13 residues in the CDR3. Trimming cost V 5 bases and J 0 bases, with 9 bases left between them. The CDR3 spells CSALTVSTDTQYF. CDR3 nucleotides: TGCAGTGCTCTGACAGTAAGCACAGATACGCAGTATTTT.

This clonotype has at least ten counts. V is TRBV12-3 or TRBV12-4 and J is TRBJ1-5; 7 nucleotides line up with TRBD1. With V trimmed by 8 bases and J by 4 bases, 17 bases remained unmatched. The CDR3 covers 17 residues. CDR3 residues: CASGDDRVGIGNQPQHF. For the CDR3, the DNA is TGTGCCAGCGGGGATGACAGGGTTGGGATAGGGAATCAGCCCCAGCATTTT.

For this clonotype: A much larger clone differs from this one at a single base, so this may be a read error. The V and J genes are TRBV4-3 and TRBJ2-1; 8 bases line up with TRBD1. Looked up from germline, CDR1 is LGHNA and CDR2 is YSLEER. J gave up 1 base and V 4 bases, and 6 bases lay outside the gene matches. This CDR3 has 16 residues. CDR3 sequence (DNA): TGCGCCAGCAGCCGAAGATGGGACAGGTCCTACAATGAGCAGTTCTTC. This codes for CASSRRWDRSYNEQFF.

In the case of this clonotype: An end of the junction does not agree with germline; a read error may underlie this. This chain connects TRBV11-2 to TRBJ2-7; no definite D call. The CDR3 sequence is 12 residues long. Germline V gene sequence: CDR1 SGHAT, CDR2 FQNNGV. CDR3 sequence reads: CAGSYSSYEQYF. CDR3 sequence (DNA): TGTGCCGGCAGCTATAGCTCCTACGAGCAGTACTTC. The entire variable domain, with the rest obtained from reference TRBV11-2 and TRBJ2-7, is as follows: EAGVAQSPRYKIIEKRQSVAFWCNPISGHATLYWYQQILGQGPKLLIQFQNNGVVDDSQLPKDRFSAERLKGVDSTLKIQPAKLEDSAVYLCAGSYSSYEQYFGPGTRLTVT.

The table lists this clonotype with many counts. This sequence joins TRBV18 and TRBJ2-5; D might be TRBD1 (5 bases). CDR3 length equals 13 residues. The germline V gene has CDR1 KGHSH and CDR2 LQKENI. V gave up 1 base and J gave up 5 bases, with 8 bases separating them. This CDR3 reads CASSPLAGETQYF. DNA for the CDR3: TGTGCCAGCTCACCACTTGCAGGGGAGACCCAGTACTTC.

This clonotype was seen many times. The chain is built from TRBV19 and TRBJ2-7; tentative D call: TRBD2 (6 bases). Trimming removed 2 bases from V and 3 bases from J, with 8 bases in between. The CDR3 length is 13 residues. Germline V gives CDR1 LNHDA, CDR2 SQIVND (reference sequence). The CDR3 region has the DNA TGTGCCAGTAGTATACGGGAGAACTACGAGCAGTACTTC. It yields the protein CASSIRENYEQYF.

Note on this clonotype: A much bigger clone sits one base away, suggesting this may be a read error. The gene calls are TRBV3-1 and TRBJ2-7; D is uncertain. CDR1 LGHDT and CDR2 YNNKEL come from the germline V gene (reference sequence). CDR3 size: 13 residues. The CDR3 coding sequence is TGTGCCAGCAGCCAAAACTACCAATACGGGCAGTACTTC. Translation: CASSQNYQYGQYF.

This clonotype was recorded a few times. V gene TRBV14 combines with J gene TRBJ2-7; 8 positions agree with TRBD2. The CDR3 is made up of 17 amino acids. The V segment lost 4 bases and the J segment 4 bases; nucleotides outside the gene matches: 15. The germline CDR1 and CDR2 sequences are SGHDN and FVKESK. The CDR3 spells CASSLSGGSGTSYEQYF. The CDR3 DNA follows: TGTGCCAGCAGCCTATCTGGGGGTAGCGGGACCTCTTACGAGCAGTACTTC.